The rows below give T cell receptor beta chains drawn from one sample of a study of T cell responses to AZD1222 COVID-19 vaccine. The repertoire was sequenced with immunoSEQ multiplex PCR; TCRdb's copy has only in-frame clones and lacks some. Here the sample spans more than 110,000 clones, 90% to 95% being singletons. This sample comprised peripheral blood, obtained on day 0 of AZD1222 vaccination. These receptors came from an adult in good health. The CDR3 runs from the conserved cysteine through the conserved F or W. The D gene is left open where the match is weak. The size field is filled for only some rows; it gives once, few, many or a size class.

j_call clone_size d_call v_call cdr3_aa cdr3_nt
TRBJ1-5 . . TRBV7-3 CASSRDPNQPQHF TGTGCCAGCAGCCGAGACCCAAATCAGCCCCAGCATTTT
TRBJ1-1 . . TRBV12-3/TRBV12-4 CASGQQGNTEAFF TGTGCCAGCGGACAGCAGGGGAACACTGAAGCTTTCTTT
TRBJ2-7 . . TRBV2 CASDLTLPGEQYF TGTGCCAGCGACTTGACGCTACCTGGCGAGCAGTACTTC
TRBJ2-2 . TRBD2 TRBV5-1 CASSLRLAEGTGELFF TGCGCCAGCAGCTTAAGACTAGCGGAGGGCACCGGGGAGCTGTTTTTT
TRBJ2-7 few TRBD2 TRBV9 CASSVALGGGEQYF TGTGCCAGCAGCGTAGCCCTTGGGGGGGGCGAGCAGTACTTC
TRBJ1-2 . TRBD1 TRBV5-6 CASSLRQGEGYTF TGTGCCAGCAGCTTGCGACAGGGGGAAGGCTACACCTTC
TRBJ1-6 . . TRBV18 CASSPGRANNSPLHF TGTGCCAGCTCACCAGGCAGGGCTAATAATTCACCCCTCCACTTT
TRBJ2-7 . TRBD2 TRBV5-1 CASSLLTSGTYEQYF TGCGCCAGCAGCCTTCTGACTAGCGGGACCTACGAGCAGTACTTC
TRBJ1-2 . . TRBV27 CASHEGGPFYGYTF TGTGCCAGCCATGAGGGGGGACCCTTCTATGGCTACACCTTC
TRBJ1-1 . . TRBV10-3 CAISETLTQNTEAFF TGTGCCATCAGTGAGACGTTGACACAGAACACTGAAGCTTTCTTT
TRBJ1-1 . . TRBV27 CASSLGLWGTEAFF TGTGCCAGCAGTTTGGGGCTCTGGGGTACTGAAGCTTTCTTT
TRBJ2-7 once . TRBV7-9 CASSLSRDSDYEQYF TGTGCCAGCAGCTTATCCCGGGATTCGGACTACGAGCAGTACTTC
TRBJ1-2 . . TRBV6-5 CASRRSDGYTF TGTGCCAGCCGCCGTTCTGATGGCTACACCTTC
TRBJ2-7 . . TRBV19 CASSITERDEQYF TGTGCCAGTAGTATAACGGAAAGGGACGAGCAGTACTTC
TRBJ2-7 . TRBD1 TRBV2 CASSGSGTGRYEQYF TGTGCCAGCAGCGGATCCGGGACAGGGCGCTACGAGCAGTACTTC
TRBJ1-2 . . TRBV25-1 CASSERWQSTYGYTF TGTGCCAGCAGTGAACGGTGGCAGTCGACCTATGGCTACACCTTC
TRBJ1-1 . . TRBV25-1 CASSVPGVSDTEAFF TGTGCCAGCAGTGTGCCAGGGGTTAGTGACACTGAAGCTTTCTTT